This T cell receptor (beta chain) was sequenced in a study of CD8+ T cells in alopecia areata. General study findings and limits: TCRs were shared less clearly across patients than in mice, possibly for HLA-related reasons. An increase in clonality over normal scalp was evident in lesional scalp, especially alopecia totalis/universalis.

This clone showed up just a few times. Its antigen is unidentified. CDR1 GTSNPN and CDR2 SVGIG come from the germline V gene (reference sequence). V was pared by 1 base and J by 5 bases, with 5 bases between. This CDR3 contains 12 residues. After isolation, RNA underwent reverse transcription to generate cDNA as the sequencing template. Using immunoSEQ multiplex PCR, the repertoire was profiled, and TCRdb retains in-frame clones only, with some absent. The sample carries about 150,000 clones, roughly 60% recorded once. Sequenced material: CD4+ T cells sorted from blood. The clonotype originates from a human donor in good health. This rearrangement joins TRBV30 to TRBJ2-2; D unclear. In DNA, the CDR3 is TGTGCCTGGAGTGCCCTAACCGGGGAGCTGTTTTTT. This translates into CAWSALTGELFF.